The next 13 T cell receptor beta chains were all read from a single sample in a study of breast tumors, draining lymph nodes, adjacent tissues. TCRdb passed the multiplex PCR reads through MiXCR, listing each CDR3 protein once. This table holds some 120,000 distinct CDR3 sequences, 15% to 20% found once. Samples came from axillary lymph nodes draining the breast cancer. Sequencing used axillary lymph node tissue. The receptors derive from a female donor with breast cancer. Some clones in this sample may be carry-over from other donors' samples.

This clonotype was seen many times. The V call is TRBV5-1, the J call TRBJ2-5, with 8 positions matching TRBD1. This CDR3 has 13 residues. The V segment lost 4 bases and the J segment 6 bases; nucleotides outside the gene matches: 5. Germline CDR1 SGHRS, CDR2 YFSETQ. CDR3 sequence (DNA): TGCGCCAGCAGCGCTGACAGGGGCCAGACCCAGTACTTC. This sequence encodes CASSADRGQTQYF.

This clonotype has a count of ten or more. The chain recombines TRBV2 with TRBJ2-5; TRBD2 agrees at 9 bases. Germline V gives CDR1 SNHLY, CDR2 FYNNEI. The CDR3 covers 14 residues. Trimming cost V 9 bases and J 5 bases; bases outside gene matches: 10. The CDR3 loop is CASVIAGAQETQYF. The CDR3 DNA is TGTGCCAGTGTGATAGCGGGAGCGCAGGAGACCCAGTACTTC. Full variable domain (remainder filled in from reference TRBV2 and TRBJ2-5): EPEVTQTPSHQVTQMGQEVILRCVPISNHLYFYWYRQILGQKVEFLVSFYNNEISEKSEIFDDQFSVERPDGSNFTLKIRSTKLEDSAMYFCASVIAGAQETQYFGPGTRLLVL.

The gene calls are TRBV10-2 and TRBJ1-5; possibly TRBD1 for D (6 bases). Trimming removed 6 bases at V and 6 bases at J, with 15 bases between. In germline, CDR1 is WSHSY, CDR2 SAAADI. The CDR3 loop spans 14 amino acids. The CDR3 here is CASRGGTRGQPQHF. The DNA for the CDR3 is TGCGCCAGCAGAGGGGGGACAAGGGGTCAGCCCCAGCATTTT.

Remarks on this clonotype: A much larger clone lies one base from this, so it may be a read error. This rearrangement joins TRBV29-1 to TRBJ1-3, with a weak D call TRBD1 (6 bases). The germline gives CDR1 SQVTM, CDR2 ANQGSEA. The CDR3 is made up of 14 amino acids. In DNA form, the CDR3 reads TGCAGCGTTGAAGATCAGGGGCGCGGAAACACCATGTATTTT. Translation gives CSVEDQGRGNTMYF.

The chain employs TRBV15 and TRBJ2-3, with 7 bases fitting TRBD2. The length of the CDR3 is 14 residues. CDR1 and CDR2 (germline): LNHNV, YYDKDF (reference sequence). V dropped 0 bases and J dropped 6; count of bases not matched to a gene: 3. The CDR3 protein is CATSREELADTQYF. For the CDR3, the DNA is TGTGCCACCAGCAGAGAGGAACTAGCGGATACGCAGTATTTT.

This clonotype was observed many times. V usage is TRBV6-6 and J usage is TRBJ2-5, with 8 nucleotides matching TRBD1. V lost 7 bases and J lost 5; bases outside the gene matches: 6. This CDR3 spans 13 amino acids. CDR1 MNHNY and CDR2 SVGAGI come from the germline V gene (reference sequence). The DNA for the CDR3 is TGTGCCAGCACGAACCGACAGGGGGAGACCCAGTACTTC. Translating it yields CASTNRQGETQYF.

Regarding this clonotype: Since no conserved phenylalanine or tryptophan closes the CDR3, a read error is the likely cause. J is TRBJ2-7 and V is TRBV19, with 7 bases identical to TRBD1. V shed 5 bases and J 1 base; nucleotides not matched to a gene: 8. The CDR3 covers 15 residues. CDR1 is LNHDA, CDR2 SQIVND, per germline (reference sequence). This CDR3 reads CASSPLGQESYEQYS. The CDR3 coding sequence is TGTGCCAGTAGTCCCCTAGGACAGGAGTCCTACGAGCAGTACTCC.

This clonotype was counted ten times or more. The chain recombines TRBV19 with TRBJ2-7; D ambiguous. With 1 base removed from V and 4 bases from J, the gap between germline ends came to 17 bases. The V gene's germline CDR1 is LNHDA and CDR2 SQIVND (reference sequence). This CDR3 spans 16 amino acids. This chain's CDR3 is CASSIGLGEIPYEQYF. The CDR3, as DNA: TGTGCCAGTAGTATAGGTCTCGGAGAGATTCCATACGAGCAGTACTTC.

The table lists this clonotype with a few counts. For the CDR3, the DNA is TGTGCCAGCAGTTACTACTCCGGACAGGGAGGTGAAAAACTGTTTTTT. As protein: CASSYYSGQGGEKLFF. The chain combines TRBV6-5 with TRBJ1-4, with 8 bases fitting TRBD1. Looked up from germline, CDR1 is MNHEY and CDR2 is SVGAGI. The CDR3 is 16 residues long. V was clipped by 1 base and J by 7 bases; unmatched bases: 8.

This clonotype came up many times. The J gene is TRBJ2-7, the V gene TRBV20-1; D is possibly TRBD1 or TRBD2 (5 bases each). Germline loops: CDR1 DFQATT, CDR2 SNEGSKA (reference sequence). With 7 bases removed from V and 6 bases from J, the gap between germline ends came to 22 bases. This CDR3 is built from 14 residues. CDR3 nucleotides: TGCAGTGTTCAGGCAACCGGGACGCCTGGCGAGCAGTACTTC. Amino acids: CSVQATGTPGEQYF.

There are many counts of this clonotype. This chain uses TRBV7-2 with TRBJ2-5; TRBD1 aligns across 7 bases. With V trimmed by 4 bases and J by 4 bases, 0 bases remained unmatched. The CDR3 has 12 residues. CDR1 and CDR2 from the germline V gene are SGHTA and FQGNSA. CDR3 in amino acids: CASSWDRETQYF. The CDR3 coding sequence is TGTGCCAGCAGCTGGGACAGAGAGACCCAGTACTTC.

The J gene is TRBJ2-3, the V gene TRBV6-5; D possibly uses TRBD1 or TRBD2 (5 bases each). V shed 2 bases and J shed 2 bases, with 8 bases lying between them. The CDR3 extends over 14 amino acids. The germline V gene has CDR1 MNHEY and CDR2 SVGAGI. This CDR3 reads CASSYGDHTDTQYF. CDR3 coding DNA: TGTGCCAGCAGTTACGGGGACCACACAGATACGCAGTATTTT.

This clonotype was seen more than once but under ten times. A much larger clone is a single base away; this may be a read error. The chain is built from TRBV19 and TRBJ1-2; D gene ambiguous. V lost 4 bases and J lost 8, with 11 bases in between. CDR1 is LNHDA and CDR2 is SQIVND in the germline V gene (reference sequence). The CDR3 is made up of 12 amino acids. CDR3 sequence: CASSTRGYGYTF. CDR3 bases: TGTGCCAGTAGTACACGGGGATACGGCTACACCTTC.